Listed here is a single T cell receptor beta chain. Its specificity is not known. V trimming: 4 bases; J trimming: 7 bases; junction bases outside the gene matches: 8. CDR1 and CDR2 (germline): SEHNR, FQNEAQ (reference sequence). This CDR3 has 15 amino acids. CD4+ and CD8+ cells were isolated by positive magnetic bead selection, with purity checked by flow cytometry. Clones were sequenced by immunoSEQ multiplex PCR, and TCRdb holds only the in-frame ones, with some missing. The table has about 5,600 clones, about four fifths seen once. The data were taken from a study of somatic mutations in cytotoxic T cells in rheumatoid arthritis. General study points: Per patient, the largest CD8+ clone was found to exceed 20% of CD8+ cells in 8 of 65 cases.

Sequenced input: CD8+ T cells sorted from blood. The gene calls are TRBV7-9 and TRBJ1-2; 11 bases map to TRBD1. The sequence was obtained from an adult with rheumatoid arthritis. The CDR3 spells CASSSPDRGRGGYTF. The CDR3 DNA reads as TGTGCCAGCAGCTCACCGGACAGGGGGCGAGGTGGCTACACCTTC.